Listed below are T cell receptor beta chains from one sample, sequenced in a study of shared clonotypes between healthy human individuals. Method: immunoSEQ multiplex PCR; TCRdb's copy keeps in-frame clones and lacks some. The sample shows 2 million or so clones, 85% to 95% of them seen only once. The sequencing input was naive CD4+ T cells sorted from blood. These receptors originate from a man in his late teens or twenties in good health. CDR3s leave out the opening cysteine and the closing phenylalanine or tryptophan. Each record gives: clone size, J gene, V gene, CDR3 protein. Expanded clones are given a class, and other clones once, few, many or no size at all.

NA TRBJ2-1 TRBV27 ASSLLAGYYNEQF
NA TRBJ2-5 TRBV5-6 ASSVSGVYQETQY
NA TRBJ1-2 TRBV7-9 ASTPQGQGEGYGYT
NA TRBJ2-3 TRBV5-1 ASRKRGGTDTQY
NA TRBJ2-3 TRBV2 ANIAETSTDTQY
once TRBJ1-1 TRBV5-1 ASSPGDLGMNTEAF
once TRBJ1-2 TRBV7-9 ASMVQGADGYT
once TRBJ2-7 TRBV5-4 ASSLEQALGEQY
NA TRBJ2-3 TRBV6-1 ASSVEGHRYFSTDTQY
NA TRBJ2-7 TRBV5-1 ASSQVTSEQY
NA TRBJ2-2 TRBV7-9 ASSLLERTGELF
NA TRBJ2-7 TRBV10-3 AISARGSGYEQY
NA TRBJ2-7 TRBV9 ASSPLGTSYEQY
NA TRBJ2-4 TRBV2 ASSAGHQPYGAKNIQY
NA TRBJ2-5 TRBV2 ASGTSGVQETQY
NA TRBJ2-2 TRBV19 ASSLDRENTGELF
NA TRBJ2-6 TRBV9 ASSVVSGANVLT
NA TRBJ1-4 TRBV6-6 ASIKGANEKLF
few TRBJ1-6 TRBV7-9 ASSLGADNSPLH
NA TRBJ2-7 TRBV6-5 ASSYDGTSGPYEQY
NA TRBJ2-7 TRBV29-1 SVGTDRAKSSYEQY
NA TRBJ1-5 TRBV6-1 ASSEFQGRQPQH
NA TRBJ1-5 TRBV5-4 ASSLWGFRQPQH
once TRBJ2-1 TRBV20-1 SAGQDHEQF
NA TRBJ2-7 TRBV18 ASSTGTSSEQY
NA TRBJ1-2 TRBV6-4 ASSVPVDNNYGYT
NA TRBJ2-4 TRBV5-1 ASSSKGGIWDIQY
NA TRBJ2-3 TRBV27 ASSPAGTSSADTQY
NA TRBJ2-7 TRBV2 ASSLEYEQY
once TRBJ1-1 TRBV10-3 AISGGLTEAF
NA TRBJ2-3 TRBV5-1 ASSLLLTDTQY
NA TRBJ1-2 TRBV28 ASSLILTSNYGYT
NA TRBJ1-6 TRBV2 ASSEPTGTANSPLH
NA TRBJ1-5 TRBV28 ASSWRKDSPQPQH
NA TRBJ1-1 TRBV7-8 ASSPVAGLSEAF
NA TRBJ2-2 TRBV18 ASSPRQGTTGELF
NA TRBJ1-2 TRBV5-5 ASSLGPPPANYGYT
NA TRBJ1-2 TRBV7-9 ASSLSSSFEGYT
NA TRBJ1-3 TRBV4-1 ATGGHGLGNTIY
NA TRBJ2-3 TRBV11-1 ASSSGWALTDTQY
many TRBJ1-1 TRBV9 ASSGTVFNTEAF
NA TRBJ2-7 TRBV28 ASSRAQISEQY
NA TRBJ2-6 TRBV18 ASSPGLAVSGANVLT
few TRBJ2-7 TRBV7-3 ASSASSGSNYEQY
NA TRBJ2-7 TRBV2 ASSEGTGGWEQY
NA TRBJ1-1 TRBV7-2 ASSWAGGANTEAF
NA TRBJ2-7 TRBV7-2 ATRRTSGTHEQY